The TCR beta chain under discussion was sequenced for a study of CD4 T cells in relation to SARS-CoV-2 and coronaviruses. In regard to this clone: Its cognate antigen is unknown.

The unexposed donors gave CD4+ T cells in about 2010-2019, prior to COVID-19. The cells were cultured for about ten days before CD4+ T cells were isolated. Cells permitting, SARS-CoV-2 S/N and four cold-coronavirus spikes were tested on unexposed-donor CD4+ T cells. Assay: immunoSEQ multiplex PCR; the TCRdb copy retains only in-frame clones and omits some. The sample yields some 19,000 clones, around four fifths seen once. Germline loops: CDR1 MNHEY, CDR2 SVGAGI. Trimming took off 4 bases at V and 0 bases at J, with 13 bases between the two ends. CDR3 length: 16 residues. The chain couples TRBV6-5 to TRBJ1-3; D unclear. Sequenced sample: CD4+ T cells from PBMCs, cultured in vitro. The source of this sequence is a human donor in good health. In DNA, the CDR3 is TGTGCCAGCAGTTTACAGATGCGTGGCTCTGGAAACACCATATATTTT. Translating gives CASSLQMRGSGNTIYF.